One and the same sample provided the 30 T cell receptor beta chains below, sequenced in a study of T cells expressing NK-cell markers (dated by TCRdb to the early 2020s). Library construction relied on 5' RACE. Instrument on record: Illumina HiSeq 2000. TCRdb reprocessed the raw reads; every CDR3 protein sequence is a single record, and DNA is not supplied. The table kept for this sample lists 500,000 to 600,000 distinct CDR3 sequences. Of the sample, around 4% is held by the ten largest clones. Input material: blood T cells: a sorted CD56 or NKG2C T cell subset, CD4+ or CD8+ T cells, or bulk PBMC T cells (not recorded which). These receptors were obtained from a man between 18 and 35 years old in good health. Donor details come from another sample of the same person, matched by shared clones.

J is TRBJ1-1 and V is TRBV12-3 or TRBV12-4; checking the TCRdb D call of TRBD1 is not possible without DNA. This CDR3 is built from 14 residues. CDR3 sequence reads: CASSLLSVNTEAFF.

The CDR3 loop reads CASKQGPSTDTQYF. The chain links TRBV2 to TRBJ2-3; TCRdb outputs TRBD1, but without DNA this stays unchecked. Germline-derived CDR1 and CDR2 are SNHLY and FYNNEI. The CDR3 spans 14 residues.

The chain carries TRBV2 and TRBJ2-7; TCRdb lists TRBD1, though no DNA is available to test this call. Germline loops: CDR1 SNHLY, CDR2 FYNNEI. The CDR3 is 14 residues long. CDR3 sequence: CASRFGTASYEQYF.

The chain links TRBV29-1 to TRBJ1-6; the D gene TCRdb calls, TRBD1, cannot be checked with no DNA. Germline V CDR1 and CDR2: SQVTM, ANQGSEA. The CDR3 consists of 14 residues. This CDR3 reads CSVAQTGDNSPLHF.

The chain joins TRBV28 to TRBJ1-6. The CDR3 totals 12 residues. Germline V gene lookup returns CDR1 MDHEN and CDR2 SYDVKM. CDR3 sequence: CASSSRYPPLHF. The variable domain in full, completed from reference TRBV28 and TRBJ1-6, reads DVKVTQSSRYLVKRTGEKVFLECVQDMDHENMFWYRQDPGLGLRLIYFSYDVKMKEKGDIPEGYSVSREKKERFSLILESASTNQTSMYLCASSSRYPPLHFGNGTRLTVT.

This rearrangement joins TRBV28 to TRBJ1-5; TCRdb proposes TRBD1, but this gene call is untestable without DNA. Germline V gene lookup returns CDR1 MDHEN and CDR2 SYDVKM. The CDR3 contains 16 residues. The CDR3 here is CASSLSGAVPNQPQHF.

The chain employs TRBV3-1 and TRBJ2-1; no DNA is available, so the TRBD2 call from TCRdb remains unchecked. This CDR3 contains 17 residues. CDR1 and CDR2 from the germline V gene are LGHDT and YNNKEL (reference sequence). The CDR3 protein is CASSQPRGIAGRDEQFF.

This chain links TRBV5-1 with TRBJ1-3; absent DNA, TCRdb's TRBD1 call cannot be checked. The CDR3 has 16 amino acids. CDR1 and CDR2 (germline): SGHRS, YFSETQ. Here the CDR3 reads CASSMDPGPSGNTIYF.

The chain is built from TRBV20-1 and TRBJ1-4; TCRdb picks TRBD1, but there is no DNA to check that call. The V gene's germline CDR1 is DFQATT and CDR2 SNEGSKA (reference sequence). The CDR3 is made up of 16 amino acids. Here the CDR3 reads CSARDWQGDPNEKLFF.

The chain carries TRBV29-1 and TRBJ2-5; the D call from TCRdb, TRBD1, cannot be confirmed without DNA. The CDR3 consists of 14 residues. Germline-derived CDR1 and CDR2 are SQVTM and ANQGSEA. The CDR3 protein is CSAVGIQGGETQYF.

The CDR3 spells CASSLPVEETQYF. V gene TRBV7-2 combines with J gene TRBJ2-5. CDR1 is SGHTA, CDR2 FQGNSA, per germline. The CDR3 has 13 amino acids.

V gene TRBV12-3 or TRBV12-4 combines with J gene TRBJ1-2; absent DNA, TCRdb's TRBD1 call cannot be checked. The CDR3 extends over 15 amino acids. CDR3 residues: CASSPPGRGIYGYTF.

The V gene is TRBV12-2, the J gene TRBJ2-2; TCRdb names TRBD1, which stays unverified in the absence of DNA. TRBV12-2 is deemed a pseudogene. The CDR3 has 18 residues. The CDR3 spells CASRLALRQGDNTGELFF.

J is TRBJ1-5 and V is TRBV27. This CDR3 contains 11 residues. From germline, CDR1 is MNHEY and CDR2 SMNVEV (reference sequence). CDR3 protein: CASGRGTPQHF.

The chain links TRBV25-1 to TRBJ2-1; as DNA is missing, the TRBD2 call by TCRdb cannot be tested. Germline CDR1 is MGHDK and CDR2 is SYGVNS. The CDR3 extends over 15 amino acids. CDR3: CASTIEASGGNEQFF.

The chain has TRBV25-1 and TRBJ2-7; there is no DNA to check the TCRdb D call of TRBD1. The length of the CDR3 is 15 residues. CDR1 and CDR2 (germline): MGHDK, SYGVNS. The CDR3 spells CASSELKTGTYEQYF.

The J gene is TRBJ2-1, the V gene TRBV6-2 or TRBV6-3; TCRdb lists TRBD2, though no DNA is available to test this call. Germline values: CDR1 MNHEY, CDR2 SVGEGT. The CDR3 is made up of 18 amino acids. CDR3 region: CASSYSLAGKSYDNEQFF.

The J gene is TRBJ1-1, the V gene TRBV12-3 or TRBV12-4; TCRdb returns TRBD1, unconfirmable since there is no DNA. CDR3 size: 14 residues. The chain's CDR3 is CASSRRTGITEAFF.

The rearrangement links TRBV27 to TRBJ2-1; TCRdb calls TRBD1, which cannot be checked without DNA. Germline loops: CDR1 MNHEY, CDR2 SMNVEV (reference sequence). The CDR3 extends over 13 amino acids. Here the CDR3 reads CASGSGTGNEQFF.

The chain employs TRBV24-1 and TRBJ2-1; with no DNA, the TCRdb D assignment of TRBD2 cannot be verified. The germline V gene has CDR1 KGHDR and CDR2 SFDVKD. This CDR3 is built from 15 residues. CDR3 sequence: CATSDLTGAGNEQFF.

The chain has TRBV7-3 and TRBJ2-2; the TRBD1 assignment by TCRdb is unverifiable without DNA. The CDR3 consists of 15 residues. From germline, CDR1 is SGHTA and CDR2 FQGTGA. CDR3 loop: CASSDTGGGTGELFF. Based on the CDR3 plus reference TRBV7-3 and TRBJ2-2, the full variable domain is GAGVSQTPSNKVTEKGKYVELRCDPISGHTALYWYRQSLGQGPEFLIYFQGTGAADDSGLPNDRFFAVRPEGSVSTLKIQRTERGDSAVYLCASSDTGGGTGELFFGEGSRLTVL.

The chain recombines TRBV7-7 with TRBJ2-3; TCRdb returns TRBD1, unconfirmable since there is no DNA. The CDR3 length is 13 residues. Germline lookup yields CDR1 SSHAT and CDR2 FNYEAQ (reference sequence). The CDR3 loop is CASSVGAGDTQYF. Complete variable domain (other parts from reference TRBV7-7 and TRBJ2-3): GAGVSQSPRYKVTKRGQDVTLRCDPISSHATLYWYQQALGQGPEFLTYFNYEAQPDKSGLPSDRFSAERPEGSISTLTIQRTEQRDSAMYRCASSVGAGDTQYFGPGTRLTVL.

The rearrangement uses TRBV6-1 and TRBJ2-3; checking the TCRdb D call of TRBD2 is not possible without DNA. This CDR3 contains 14 residues. Germline CDR1 and CDR2: MNHNS and SASEGT. CDR3 sequence reads: CASSGLAGADTQYF.

The chain recombines TRBV12-3 or TRBV12-4 with TRBJ2-1. This CDR3 comprises 15 residues. The chain's CDR3 is CASSLTGVTYNEQFF.

This chain connects TRBV5-5 to TRBJ2-3; the D call from TCRdb, TRBD1, cannot be confirmed without DNA. The CDR3 has 14 amino acids. CDR1 SGHKS and CDR2 YYEKEE come from the germline V gene (reference sequence). CDR3 protein: CASSKDRVTDTQYF. The whole variable domain, filled in from reference TRBV5-5 and TRBJ2-3, reads DAGVTQSPTHLIKTRGQQVTLRCSPISGHKSVSWYQQVLGQGPQFIFQYYEKEERGRGNFPDRFSARQFPNYSSELNVNALLLGDSALYLCASSKDRVTDTQYFGPGTRLTVL.

The chain combines TRBV12-3 or TRBV12-4 with TRBJ1-6; TCRdb calls TRBD1, which cannot be checked without DNA. The CDR3 runs 17 residues. The CDR3 loop is CASSSEIARDRNSPLHF.

The V gene is TRBV9, the J gene TRBJ1-1; absent DNA, TCRdb's TRBD1 call cannot be checked. Germline values: CDR1 SGDLS, CDR2 YYNGEE. CDR3 length: 16 amino acids. The CDR3 protein is CASSVATSGSVTEAFF.

J is TRBJ2-1 and V is TRBV18; TCRdb returns TRBD2, unconfirmable since there is no DNA. CDR3 length: 16 residues. Germline V gene sequence: CDR1 KGHSH, CDR2 LQKENI. CDR3 protein: CASSPPRTLVPDEQFF.

The CDR3: CAMGQGASGNTIYF. The genes are TRBV10-3 and TRBJ1-3; TCRdb picks TRBD1, but there is no DNA to check that call. Germline V lookup: CDR1 ENHRY, CDR2 SYGVKD. The CDR3 totals 14 residues.

This chain uses TRBV2 with TRBJ1-1; without DNA, the TCRdb call of TRBD1 cannot be checked. Germline V gene lookup returns CDR1 SNHLY and CDR2 FYNNEI. This CDR3 contains 15 residues. CDR3 residues: CASSPIPGHSTEAFF.